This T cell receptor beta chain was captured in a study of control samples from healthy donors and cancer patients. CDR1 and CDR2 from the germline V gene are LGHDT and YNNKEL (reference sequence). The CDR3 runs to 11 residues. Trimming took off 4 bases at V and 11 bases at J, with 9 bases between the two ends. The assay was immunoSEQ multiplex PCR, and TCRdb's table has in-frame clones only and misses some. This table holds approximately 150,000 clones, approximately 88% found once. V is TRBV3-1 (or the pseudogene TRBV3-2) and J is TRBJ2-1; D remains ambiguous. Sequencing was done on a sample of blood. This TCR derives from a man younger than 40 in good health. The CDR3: CASSPSGQQFF. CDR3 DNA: TGTGCCAGCAGCCCCAGTGGACAGCAGTTCTTC.